Listed here are 30 T cell receptor beta chains from one sample, sequenced in a study of T cell repertoires in cytomegalovirus infection. MiXCR, run by TCRdb on the reads, gives a single entry per CDR3 protein. This table has roughly 700,000 distinct CDR3 sequences, 30% to 35% appearing once. Antigens of these TCRs are unknown. Sequencing was performed on cultured PBMCs, taken from culture after CMV antigen stimulation. These receptors were collected from a human donor in good health (CMV status not recorded). Some clones in this sample may be carry-over from other donors' samples.

This clonotype was picked up a small number of times. The chain uses TRBV5-5 and TRBJ2-5; 9 bases fit TRBD1. Trimming at V came to 4 bases and at J to 5 bases, leaving 9 bases not matched to a gene. This CDR3 has 15 amino acids. CDR1 is SGHKS and CDR2 is YYEKEE in the germline V gene (reference sequence). The CDR3 is CASSGQGNPGETQYF. CDR3 in DNA: TGTGCCAGCAGCGGACAGGGGAATCCCGGGGAGACCCAGTACTTC.

The chain employs TRBV4-1 and TRBJ2-1; D is ambiguous. In germline, CDR1 is MGHRA, CDR2 YSYEKL. Between the trimmed V and J ends, which lost 5 bases and 9 bases, there was a span of 11 bases. The CDR3 is 12 residues long. This CDR3 is CASSEMGGEQFF. In DNA, the CDR3 is TGCGCCAGCAGCGAGATGGGTGGTGAGCAGTTCTTC.

This clonotype was seen a few times. The chain couples TRBV28 to TRBJ1-4; D unclear. Germline V CDR1 and CDR2: MDHEN, SYDVKM. The CDR3 runs 18 residues. Trimming pared 5 bases from V and 9 bases from J, leaving 28 bases between. CDR3 region: CASSSPAVSLLGVKKLFF. Written as DNA, the CDR3 is TGTGCCAGCAGTAGCCCGGCAGTCTCACTCTTAGGCGTGAAAAAACTGTTTTTT.

The genes are TRBV7-2 and TRBJ2-1, with D tentatively TRBD2 (6 bases). CDR1 is SGHTA and CDR2 is FQGNSA in the germline V gene. This CDR3 region has 13 residues. The ends were cut back, 5 bases at V and 13 bases at J, with 18 bases in the middle. The CDR3 here is CASSQSPGLPQFF. As DNA, the CDR3 is TGTGCCAGCAGCCAAAGCCCGGGACTCCCACAGTTCTTC.

J is TRBJ1-6 and V is TRBV4-1; weak D call: TRBD1 (5 bases). V dropped 5 bases and J dropped 3 bases, with 20 bases sitting between them. The CDR3 spans 18 residues. Per germline, CDR1 MGHRA and CDR2 YSYEKL. In nucleotides, the CDR3 is TGCGCCAGCAGCTATTCCGCCGGGACGGGCATCTATAATTCACCCCTCCACTTT. Protein sequence: CASSYSAGTGIYNSPLHF.

This sequence joins TRBV6-6 and TRBJ2-5; TRBD1 is a possible D gene (6 bases). The CDR3 sequence is 15 residues long. The V end lost 3 bases, the J end lost 2 bases, and 13 bases lay between the germline ends. The V gene's germline CDR1 is MNHNY and CDR2 SVGAGI (reference sequence). The CDR3 sequence is CASSYGQGKQETQYF. Written as DNA, the CDR3 is TGTGCCAGCAGTTATGGCCAGGGGAAGCAAGAGACCCAGTACTTC.

The chain combines TRBV7-2 with TRBJ1-1; TRBD1 is a possible D gene (5 bases). The CDR3 is 15 amino acids. V gave up 5 bases and J gave up 0 bases, with 13 bases separating them. Germline CDR1 SGHTA, CDR2 FQGNSA. The CDR3 protein is CASSPHGAVNTEAFF. The CDR3 DNA is TGTGCCAGCAGCCCTCATGGGGCGGTGAACACTGAAGCTTTCTTT.

In this sample, this clonotype turned up many times. The chain is built from TRBV7-2 and TRBJ2-7; TRBD1 matches at 10 bases. The CDR3 sequence is 15 residues long. The germline CDR1 and CDR2 sequences are SGHTA and FQGNSA. Trimming removed 4 bases from V and 6 bases from J; junction bases left unmatched: 9. The CDR3 DNA is TGTGCCAGCAGCTGGACAGGGGGAGAATTTGTCGAGCAGTACTTC. Residues: CASSWTGGEFVEQYF.

The chain combines TRBV11-2 with TRBJ1-3, with no clear D. The V and J ends lost 5 bases and 5 bases respectively, with 4 bases between them. Germline V gene data show CDR1 as SGHAT and CDR2 as FQNNGV. The CDR3 is 11 residues long. The CDR3 coding sequence is TGTGCCAGCAGCCGGAGAAACACCATATATTTT. Protein sequence: CASSRRNTIYF.

Only a few counts were recorded for this clonotype. The V and J genes are TRBV12-3 or TRBV12-4 and TRBJ1-5; D gene ambiguous. This CDR3 is built from 12 residues. The V gene lost 6 bases and the J gene lost 5 bases, with 8 bases spanning the gap. The CDR3 DNA reads as TGTGCCAGCAGAGCACGGGATCAGCCCCAGCATTTT. Translated, it gives CASRARDQPQHF.

This clonotype has a handful of counts. The V and J genes are TRBV11-3 and TRBJ1-4; D is unresolved. Germline CDR1 SGHNT, CDR2 YENEEA. CDR3 size: 23 residues. V lost 4 bases and J 4 bases, leaving 37 bases between the germline ends. CDR3 loop: CASSSKTVDGSLSTLPNNEKLFF. CDR3 bases: TGTGCCAGCAGCTCTAAGACGGTGGACGGATCACTATCGACCCTACCAAATAATGAAAAACTGTTTTTT.

The chain links TRBV19 to TRBJ2-1, with D perhaps TRBD1 (6 bases). In germline, CDR1 is LNHDA, CDR2 SQIVND (reference sequence). Trimming left V 6 bases short and J 3 bases short, with 18 bases between. CDR3 length: 16 residues. Here the CDR3 DNA reads TGTGCCAGTAGGGTCGCGTGGGGGCCGAACTACAATGAGCAGTTCTTC. It specifies CASRVAWGPNYNEQFF.

This clonotype was counted between two and nine times. The chain couples TRBV7-2 to TRBJ2-2, with TRBD2 as a possible D gene (7 bases). Germline lookup yields CDR1 SGHTA and CDR2 FQGNSA. The ends were cut back, 1 base at V and 3 bases at J, with 18 bases in the middle. The CDR3 is made up of 18 amino acids. CDR3 sequence: CASSLEAVGGPYTGELFF. CDR3 DNA sequence: TGTGCCAGCAGCTTAGAAGCGGTGGGGGGGCCTTACACCGGGGAGCTGTTTTTT.

This clonotype has just a few counts. The chain combines TRBV19 with TRBJ1-3; the match to TRBD1 covers 9 bases. The CDR3 covers 15 residues. V shed 3 bases, J shed 7 bases, and the junction held 7 bases outside the gene matches. CDR1 and CDR2 (germline): LNHDA, SQIVND (reference sequence). CDR3 DNA sequence: TGTGCCAGTAGTATCCTCGGACAGGGGAAGAACACCATATATTTT. It encodes CASSILGQGKNTIYF.

This clonotype was counted a few times. CDR3: CASSASGSWEQYF. CDR3 DNA sequence: TGTGCCAGCAGCGCTAGCGGGAGTTGGGAGCAGTACTTC. The chain carries TRBV7-2 and TRBJ2-7; 10 nucleotides agree with TRBD2. CDR3 length: 13 residues. Germline V lookup: CDR1 SGHTA, CDR2 FQGNSA. Trimming removed 5 bases from V and 7 bases from J; junction bases left unmatched: 5.

This chain links TRBV12-3 or TRBV12-4 with TRBJ2-7; maybe TRBD2 (6 bases). The CDR3 contains 14 residues. The V and J ends lost 4 bases and 3 bases respectively, with 13 bases between them. This chain's CDR3 is CASSSPVGGYEQYF. Here the CDR3 DNA reads TGTGCCAGCAGTTCCCCGGTGGGGGGCTACGAGCAGTACTTC.

This chain connects TRBV19 to TRBJ2-2; TRBD1 matches at 7 bases. CDR3 size: 16 residues. Trimming took 4 bases from V and 3 from J; bases not matched to a gene: 8. Looked up from germline, CDR1 is LNHDA and CDR2 is SQIVND (reference sequence). The CDR3 nucleotides read TGTGCCAGTAGTAGGCAGGACAGGATTTACACCGGGGAGCTGTTTTTT. This translates into CASSRQDRIYTGELFF.

The J gene is TRBJ2-6, the V gene TRBV19; D possibly corresponds to TRBD1 (5 bases). Germline values: CDR1 LNHDA, CDR2 SQIVND (reference sequence). Between the trimmed V and J ends, which lost 4 bases and 0 bases, there was a span of 13 bases. The CDR3 is 17 amino acids. The CDR3 sequence is CASSRNRINSGANVLTF. As DNA, the CDR3 is TGTGCCAGTAGTAGAAACAGGATTAACTCTGGGGCCAACGTCCTGACTTTC.

The rearrangement joins TRBV18 to TRBJ2-5; D gene ambiguous. The length of the CDR3 is 13 residues. V dropped 2 bases and J dropped 4 bases, with 8 bases sitting between them. Germline CDR1 reads KGHSH; CDR2 reads LQKENI. The chain's CDR3 is CASSPWEGETQYF. The CDR3 bases are TGTGCCAGCTCACCATGGGAAGGAGAGACCCAGTACTTC. Full variable domain (rest looked up from reference TRBV18 and TRBJ2-5): NAGVMQNPRHLVRRRGQEARLRCSPMKGHSHVYWYRQLPEEGLKFMVYLQKENIIDESGMPKERFSAEFPKEGPSILRIQQVVRGDSAAYFCASSPWEGETQYFGPGTRLLVL.

The CDR3 sequence is CASSFSNSNQPQHF. CDR3 nucleotide sequence: TGTGCCAGCAGTTTCTCTAATAGCAATCAGCCCCAGCATTTT. The V gene is TRBV27, the J gene TRBJ1-5; D gene unclear. The CDR3 loop spans 14 amino acids. Germline CDR1 MNHEY, CDR2 SMNVEV (reference sequence). The V end lost 3 bases, the J end lost 0 bases, and 6 bases lay between the germline ends.

Many counts were recorded for this clonotype. V usage is TRBV12-3 or TRBV12-4 and J usage is TRBJ1-5, with D unresolved. V was cut by 5 bases and J by 3 bases, with 11 bases left in between. The CDR3 runs to 14 residues. The CDR3: CASSNFGNNQPQHF. CDR3 DNA sequence: TGTGCCAGCAGTAACTTTGGGAACAATCAGCCCCAGCATTTT.

This clonotype showed up many times. This chain uses TRBV7-2 with TRBJ1-1, with D maybe TRBD1 (6 bases). V shed 3 bases and J shed 0 bases, with 14 bases lying between them. The CDR3 is 16 residues long. Germline values: CDR1 SGHTA, CDR2 FQGNSA. CDR3 loop: CASSFSRTELNTEAFF. Written as DNA, the CDR3 is TGTGCCAGCAGCTTTTCGAGGACAGAGTTGAACACTGAAGCTTTCTTT.

A single count supports this clonotype. In nucleotides, the CDR3 is TGTGCCAGCAGTGCGGGCAGGGCGGGCCAGCCCCAGCATTTT. Protein: CASSAGRAGQPQHF. This rearrangement joins TRBV2 to TRBJ1-5, with a possible D match to TRBD1 (5 bases). Germline V gene lookup returns CDR1 SNHLY and CDR2 FYNNEI. The CDR3 has 14 residues. The ends were cut back, 4 bases at V and 7 bases at J, with 14 bases in the middle.

This clonotype showed up just a few times. V is TRBV27 and J is TRBJ2-1; weak D call: TRBD1 (5 bases). The CDR3 is made up of 14 amino acids. CDR1 and CDR2 (germline): MNHEY, SMNVEV (reference sequence). Trimming cost V 11 bases and J 0 bases, with 14 bases left between them. The CDR3 region has the DNA TGTGCCGTCAGGGCTCTGAACTCCTACAATGAGCAGTTCTTC. It yields the protein CAVRALNSYNEQFF.

This clonotype has ten or more counts. The rearrangement uses TRBV7-2 and TRBJ1-5; D gene uncertain. The CDR3 runs 14 residues. The germline V and J ends were trimmed by 3 bases and 0 bases, with 6 bases remaining between them. Germline CDR1 and CDR2: SGHTA and FQGNSA. CDR3 region: CASSFEYSNQPQHF. The CDR3 bases are TGTGCCAGCAGCTTCGAGTATAGCAATCAGCCCCAGCATTTT.

The chain links TRBV7-9 to TRBJ2-1; 10 bases map to TRBD1. The CDR3 totals 16 residues. The germline V gene encodes CDR1 SEHNR and CDR2 FQNEAQ (reference sequence). The trim removed 5 bases at V and 7 bases at J, leaving 11 bases unmatched. This chain's CDR3 is CASSPPGQGSGNEQFF. DNA for the CDR3: TGTGCCAGCAGCCCCCCGGGACAGGGGTCGGGAAATGAGCAGTTCTTC.

The chain links TRBV12-3 or TRBV12-4 to TRBJ2-3; 9 nucleotides line up with TRBD1. The CDR3 is made up of 14 amino acids. V was clipped by 3 bases and J by 4 bases; unmatched bases: 2. CDR3 loop: CASSFGTGSDTQYF. The DNA of the CDR3 is TGTGCCAGCAGTTTTGGGACAGGGTCAGATACGCAGTATTTT.

The chain joins TRBV7-2 to TRBJ1-5, with D uncertain. V dropped 2 bases and J dropped 6 bases, with 8 bases sitting between them. Germline V CDR1 and CDR2: SGHTA, FQGNSA. CDR3 length equals 13 residues. The CDR3 DNA sequence: TGTGCCAGCAGCTTAAGGGTAGCTCAGCCCCAGCATTTT. This encodes CASSLRVAQPQHF.

This sequence joins TRBV5-4 and TRBJ2-1; D perhaps matches TRBD2 (5 bases). The germline gives CDR1 SGHNT, CDR2 YYREEE (reference sequence). V lost 4 bases, J lost 8 bases, and 16 bases lay in between. The CDR3 sequence is 14 residues long. Here the CDR3 reads CASSARTRDDEQFF. The CDR3 DNA follows: TGTGCCAGCAGCGCCCGAACTAGAGACGATGAGCAGTTCTTC.

The CDR3 DNA reads TGTGCCAGCAGCTCTGGAGCGGGTGGGACCCAGTACTTC. Its protein is CASSSGAGGTQYF. The genes are TRBV2 and TRBJ2-5, with D possibly being TRBD2 (6 bases). Per germline, CDR1 SNHLY and CDR2 FYNNEI. V lost 6 bases, J lost 7 bases, and 15 bases lay in between. This CDR3 spans 13 amino acids.